This TCR beta chain was sequenced during a study of cytomegalovirus exposure and HLA in healthy donors. The germline V gene has CDR1 LNHNV and CDR2 YYDKDF (reference sequence). J lost 9 bases, V lost 1 base, and 7 bases had no gene match. CDR3 size: 15 residues. Primers for the PCR totalled 60 Vbeta and 13 Jbeta. The repertoire was sequenced with immunoSEQ multiplex PCR; TCRdb's copy has only in-frame clones and lacks some. The data hold fewer than 150,000 clones, with roughly 70% observed a single time. On this clone itself: The target antigen is unknown.

Study-wide results and caveats: Later findings reportedly placed an Asian-associated ancestry cluster below the approximately 670-donor mean for N-insertions. Presence/absence results assume similar sequencing depth per donor, which may not hold.

The clonotype was recovered from a man aged 18-30 years in good health and CMV-seropositive. The rearrangement links TRBV15 to TRBJ1-5, with 9 nucleotides matching TRBD1. Input material: PBMCs. Here the CDR3 DNA reads TGTGCCACCAGCAGAGGCGGGACAGGGCGTTTGCCCCAGCATTTT. Amino acid sequence: CATSRGGTGRLPQHF.